This T cell receptor (beta chain) was profiled in a study of cytomegalovirus exposure and HLA in healthy donors. Study findings and constraints: Presence/absence analyses rested on an assumption that sequencing depth was roughly uniform across donors. With high specificity and sensitivity, the classifier reportedly diagnosed cytomegalovirus status. In a later analysis, HLA-associated beta chains showed higher expansion and lower generation probabilities than comparable chains.

Use of 60 Vbeta and 13 Jbeta primers characterized the PCR. Assay used: immunoSEQ multiplex PCR; TCRdb lists only in-frame clones, some missing. The sample yields around 130,000 clones, 65% to 80% seen once. While unrecorded immune exposures were likely, the donors were nominally healthy when sampled. On this clone: Its specificity is not known.

Germline V gene data show CDR1 as GTSNPN and CDR2 as SVGIG (reference sequence). V was trimmed by 7 bases and J by 1 base, leaving 10 bases between them. This CDR3 spans 12 amino acids. Sequenced sample: PBMCs. V usage is TRBV30 and J usage is TRBJ1-1, with D perhaps matching TRBD1 (5 bases). The clonotype was recovered from a woman under 40 in good health and CMV-seronegative. The CDR3 here is CASDIRNTEAFF. For the CDR3, the DNA is TGTGCCTCGGACATCAGGAACACTGAAGCTTTCTTT.